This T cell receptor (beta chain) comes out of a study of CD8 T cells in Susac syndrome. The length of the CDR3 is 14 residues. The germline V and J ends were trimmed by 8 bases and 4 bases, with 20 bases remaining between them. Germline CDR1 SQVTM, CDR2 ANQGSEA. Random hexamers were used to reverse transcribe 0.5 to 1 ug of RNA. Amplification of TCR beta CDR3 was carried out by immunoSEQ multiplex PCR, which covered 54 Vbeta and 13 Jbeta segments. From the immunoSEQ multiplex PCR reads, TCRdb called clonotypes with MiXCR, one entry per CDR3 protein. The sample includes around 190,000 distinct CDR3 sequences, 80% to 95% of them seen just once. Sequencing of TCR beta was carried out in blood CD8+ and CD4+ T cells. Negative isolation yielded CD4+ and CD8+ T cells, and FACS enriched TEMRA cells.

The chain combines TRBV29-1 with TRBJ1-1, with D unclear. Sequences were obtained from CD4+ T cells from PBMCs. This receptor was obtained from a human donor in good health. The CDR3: CSTDGPGLGTEAFF. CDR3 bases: TGCAGCACTGACGGTCCGGGTTTGGGCACTGAAGCTTTCTTT.